This T cell receptor (beta chain) was recovered during a study of CD8+ T cells in alopecia areata. Overall study findings and caveats: Sequence data from scalp samples additionally include resident alphabeta T cells of normal skin.

cDNA prepared by RNA extraction and subsequent reverse transcription served as the template for sequencing. Clones were read by immunoSEQ multiplex PCR, and TCRdb kept only the in-frame ones, dropping some. The sample comprises hundreds of thousands of clones, about 53% of which are singletons, and less than 0.6% rests with the top ten. Germline assignment: CDR1 SGHRS and CDR2 YFSETQ. Trimming stripped 0 bases from V and 4 bases from J, with 17 bases between. The CDR3 is 16 residues long. With regard to this clone: Its matching antigen is unknown.

Alopecia areata patients gave lesional scalp punch biopsies and peripheral blood samples. Sorting of CD4+ and CD8+ T cells was performed on PBMCs. Sample: CD4+ T cells sorted from blood, taken at week 0. The receptor comes from a human donor with alopecia areata. V and J are TRBV5-1 and TRBJ2-7, with D possibly called TRBD1 or TRBD2 (5 bases each). The CDR3 region has the DNA TGCGCCAGCAGCTTGGGAGTGGGTCTCTGGGGGTACGAGCAGTACTTC. Amino acids: CASSLGVGLWGYEQYF.